This T cell receptor (beta chain) derives from a study of beta chain features in type 1 diabetes. Findings of the study overall: Shortening of TCRB CDR3s, moderate but significant, appeared in all four CD4+ subsets of Type 1 diabetes patients. VDJ junctions in type 1 diabetes patients carried more deletions and fewer insertions.

Sequencing targeted expressed TCRB transcripts, as all isolated RNA had been reverse transcribed. Assay: immunoSEQ multiplex PCR; the TCRdb copy retains only in-frame clones and omits some. The sample includes approximately 250,000 clones, 24% seen only once; the top ten take more than 0.009%. This clone occurred a few times. Its target is unknown. Trimming left V 4 bases short and J 4 bases short, with 14 bases between. The CDR3 is 14 residues long. Germline loops: CDR1 SGHNT, CDR2 YYREEE (reference sequence). There was one heparinised blood draw per donor, averaging roughly 100 mL. This TCR derives from a woman under 40 with type 1 diabetes. The specimen was naive CD4+ T cells from blood. This chain links TRBV5-4 with TRBJ2-5, with unresolved D. The CDR3 bases are TGTGCCAGCAGCCCGACTCGATTGGGAGAGACCCAGTACTTC. It codes for CASSPTRLGETQYF.